Sequencing of this TCR beta chain was carried out in a study of T cell responses to AZD1222 COVID-19 vaccine. Study observations and caveats: Spike-wide vaccine-associated CD4 TCRs dominated at 160-218 and 743-854.

As concerns this clone: Its antigen is not identified.

Generated by immunoSEQ multiplex PCR, the TCRdb table keeps only in-frame clones and is missing some. The repertoire consists of over 85,000 clones, with roughly 90% occurring once and the leading ten covering roughly 7.8%. This receptor was identified in an adult in good health. Sequences were derived from peripheral blood, sampled on day 0 of AZD1222 vaccination.

The CDR3 nucleotides read TGTGCCAGTAGGGCCCGAGGCCAGCCCCAGCATTTT. The encoded protein is CASRARGQPQHF. V is TRBV19 and J is TRBJ1-5; D remains unclear. V dropped 6 bases and J dropped 7 bases, with 10 bases sitting between them. This CDR3 is built from 12 residues. CDR1 and CDR2 (germline): LNHDA, SQIVND (reference sequence).